Listed below are T cell receptor beta chains from one sample, sequenced in a study of blood T cell repertoires in COVID-19. Sequencing was performed with immunoSEQ multiplex PCR; in TCRdb, only in-frame clones are kept and a portion is missing. The repertoire consists of approximately 77,000 clones, with more than 80% occurring once and the leading ten covering 1.5% to 2%. The sample consisted of peripheral blood. These receptors were taken from a man aged 25-45 years with acute or convalescent COVID-19. CDR3s include the opening cysteine and the closing phenylalanine or tryptophan. D genes are given only for firm matches. Rows may omit the clone size; those that give it use once, few, many or a size class.

.	TRBV2	TRBJ2-3	15	.	TGTGCCAGCAGTGAACGGCCGGACACCACAGATACGCAGTATTTT	CASSERPDTTDTQYF
.	TRBV4-2	TRBJ1-2	15	TRBD1	TGTGCCAGCAGCACCCGCCGGGACAGGGGGCCGGGCTACACCTTC	CASSTRRDRGPGYTF
once	TRBV5-1	TRBJ1-2	18	TRBD1	TGCGCCAGCAGCTGGGAGGAAGATTCAGGGGGTCGGGACTATGGCTACACCTTC	CASSWEEDSGGRDYGYTF
.	TRBV6-6	TRBJ1-2	15	TRBD1	TGTGCCAGCAGTTCCGACCGGGGACAGCTCTATGGCTACACCTTC	CASSSDRGQLYGYTF
once	TRBV11-2	TRBJ1-2	17	TRBD1	TGTGCCAGCAGCTCAATATCGTCCAGGGGGCGAGTCTATGGCTACACCTTC	CASSSISSRGRVYGYTF
.	TRBV18	TRBJ1-1	13	.	TGTGCCAGCTCATACGGAGGGTTCACTGAAGCTTTCTTT	CASSYGGFTEAFF
.	TRBV27	TRBJ2-3	15	.	TGTGCCAGCAGTTTATTACACATCCGGGGGGATACGCAGTATTTT	CASSLLHIRGDTQYF
.	TRBV9	TRBJ1-2	12	.	TGTGCCAGCAGCGCAGGAGGCTATGGCTACACCTTC	CASSAGGYGYTF
.	TRBV7-8	TRBJ1-5	13	.	TGTGCCAGCAGCGAGGACAACAATCAGCCCCAGCATTTT	CASSEDNNQPQHF
once	TRBV5-4	TRBJ1-2	13	.	TGTGCCATGACCGAGGGGACACGCTATGGCTACACCTTC	CAMTEGTRYGYTF
.	TRBV19	TRBJ2-3	16	.	TGTGCCAGTAGGGACAACAGGGTTACTAGCACAGATACGCAGTATTTT	CASRDNRVTSTDTQYF
.	TRBV19	TRBJ2-1	16	TRBD1	TGTGCCAGTAGTATAAAACTGGGACAGGGCCTCAATGAGCAGTTCTTC	CASSIKLGQGLNEQFF